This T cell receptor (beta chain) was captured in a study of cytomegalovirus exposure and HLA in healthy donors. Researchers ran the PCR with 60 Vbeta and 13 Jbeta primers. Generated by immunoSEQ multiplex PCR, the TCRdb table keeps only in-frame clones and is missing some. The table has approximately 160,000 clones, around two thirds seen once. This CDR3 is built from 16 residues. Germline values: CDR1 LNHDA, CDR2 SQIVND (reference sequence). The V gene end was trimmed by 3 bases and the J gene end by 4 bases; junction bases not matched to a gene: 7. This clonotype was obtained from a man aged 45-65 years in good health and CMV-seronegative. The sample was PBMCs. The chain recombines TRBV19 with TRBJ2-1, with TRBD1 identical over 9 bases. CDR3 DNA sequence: TGTGCCAGTAGTATCGGGTTGGGACAGGGATACAATGAGCAGTTCTTC. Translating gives CASSIGLGQGYNEQFF.